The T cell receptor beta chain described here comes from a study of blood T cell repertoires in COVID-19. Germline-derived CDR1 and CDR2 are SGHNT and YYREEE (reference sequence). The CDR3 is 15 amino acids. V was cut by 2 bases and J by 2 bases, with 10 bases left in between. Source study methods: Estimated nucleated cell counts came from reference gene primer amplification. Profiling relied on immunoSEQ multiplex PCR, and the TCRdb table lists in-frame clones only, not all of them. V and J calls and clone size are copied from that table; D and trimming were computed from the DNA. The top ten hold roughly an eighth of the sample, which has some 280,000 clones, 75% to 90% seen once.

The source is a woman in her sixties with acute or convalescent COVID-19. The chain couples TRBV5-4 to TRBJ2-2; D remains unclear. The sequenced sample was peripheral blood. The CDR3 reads CASSFGQKNTGELFF. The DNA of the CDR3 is TGTGCCAGCAGCTTTGGCCAGAAAAACACCGGGGAGCTGTTTTTT.